This entry concerns a single T cell receptor beta chain. No cognate antigen has been identified for it. No base-level quality is on record; no much larger clone is a single base apart. Other DNA sequences in this specimen translate into the identical CDR3. The sample comes from a study of shared clonotypes between healthy human individuals (dated by TCRdb to about 2020). Study-wide context: The cohort included three men and a couple of women between 18 and 49 years of age. For each donor, CD4 naive and CD4 memory were each run on three plates, CD8 naive on two plates, and CD8 memory on one plate. To estimate repertoire size and how much clonotypes are shared between individuals, the study performed deep sequencing of blood TCR repertoires from roughly five healthy adults. Different laboratories and diverse techniques were used to prepare libraries and sequence TCR repertoires, to increase sequencing depth and limit assay-specific biases. Between about 0.94 and 8.9 billion PBMCs per donor were obtained by leukapheresis. Overall results and qualifications from the work: Sampling was restricted to blood, and TCR repertoires in tissues likely differ from the TCR repertoires found in blood. The genetic and exposure-history diversity represented was limited by the small number of donors. Incomplete sequencing was indicated by rarefaction of sorted-subset datasets, despite the large sequencing depth. Higher generation probabilities were observed for clonotypes shared by all four sorted-subset donors than for non-shared clonotypes. Based on pairwise subsampling, the degree of clonotype sharing among donors was expected to be affected by sequencing depth. Across a handful of donors, approximately 4.9% of naive CD4, 3.5% of naive CD8, roughly 2.2% of memory CD4, and about 0.44% of memory CD8 clonotypes were shared. Larger estimated clonotype richness was generally found for naive subsets than for memory subsets.

The donors were healthy, HIV-negative adults with no recently reported acute infections or vaccinations. Every donor was a Caucasian adult residing in Nashville, Tennessee, USA. CD4+ T cells were enriched by magnetic negative selection; naive cells were then positively selected on CD45RA, and the negative fraction formed the memory subset. Blood was obtained by leukapheresis, after which PBMCs were separated by Ficoll-Histopaque density gradient centrifugation and cryopreserved in liquid nitrogen vapor phase. Analytical flow cytometry was used to check the purity and quantity of each magnetically sorted T cell population. Genomic DNA was isolated from each sorted fraction and quantified by UV absorbance on a Nanodrop 2000c. Using the deep immunoSEQ assay, TCR CDR3 regions were amplified from genomic DNA by multiplex PCR. Extracted genomic DNA from each cell subset was spread evenly across all wells of several immunoSEQ 96-well plates, with each plate serving as a replicate. For sorted subsets, around 200 ng genomic DNA, equal to 30,000 to 35,000 T cell genomes, was loaded into each replicate PCR. Purified libraries were quantified with a Qubit 3.0 fluorometer, sized on a Bioanalyzer 2100, and re-quantified with the KAPA Library Quantification kit. Every immunoSEQ 96-well plate was sequenced on a separate single-read 150-cycle Illumina NextSeq 550 flow cell. The original methods were these. The immunoSEQ output contained only junctional sequences without quality scores, so filtering could not match that applied to full-length reads. To assign V/J genes and CDR3, sequences were annotated against IMGT germline references using PyIR, a Python wrapper for IgBLAST v1.9. Any read was removed if the V/J assignment was weak (E-value above 1e-6), the CDR3 was missing, or the read contained stop codons, out-of-frame junctions, or ambiguous translated residues. V3J clonotypes were defined as sequences sharing the same inferred V gene, J gene, and CDR3 amino acid sequence. Percentage overlap between repertoires was computed as shared unique clonotypes divided by the size of the smaller repertoire. RTK rarefaction, the Chao1 estimator, and Recon v2.1 estimates of unobserved clonotypes were used to assess repertoire richness. Generation probabilities were computed with OLGA for all TCRbeta clonotypes obtained by the gDNA method from a few donors. TCRdb provides this immuneACCESS table in a form limited to in-frame rearrangements. Some clones are lacking; in checked studies, under half of them reflect an unresolved V gene, and why the rest are absent is not known. V, J and clone size are taken as reported in that table, and D and trimming were inferred from the DNA itself. This sample gives roughly 1.5 million clones in total; 95% to 99% of them show up just once. Of the sample, about 0.42% falls within the top ten clones.

Sequenced sample: naive CD4+ T cells sorted from blood. This specimen's cell subset or site label, per the study, means: CD45RA+ positively selected. This clonotype was sampled from a man in his thirties or forties in good health.

The CDR3 sequence is CASSVVGGNTIYF. The base sequence is TGTGCCAGCAGCGTAGTCGGTGGAAACACCATATATTTT. The chain joins TRBV9 to TRBJ1-3; a confident D gene designation cannot be given. Spanning cysteine to phenylalanine, the CDR3 consists of 13 amino acids. Of the read, only the CDR3 DNA is kept; its 39 bases are in frame from base 1. The CDR1 and CDR2 encoded by the germline V gene are SGDLS and YYNGEE. The V and J ends are trimmed by 0 bases and 3 bases, leaving 4 bases between them.